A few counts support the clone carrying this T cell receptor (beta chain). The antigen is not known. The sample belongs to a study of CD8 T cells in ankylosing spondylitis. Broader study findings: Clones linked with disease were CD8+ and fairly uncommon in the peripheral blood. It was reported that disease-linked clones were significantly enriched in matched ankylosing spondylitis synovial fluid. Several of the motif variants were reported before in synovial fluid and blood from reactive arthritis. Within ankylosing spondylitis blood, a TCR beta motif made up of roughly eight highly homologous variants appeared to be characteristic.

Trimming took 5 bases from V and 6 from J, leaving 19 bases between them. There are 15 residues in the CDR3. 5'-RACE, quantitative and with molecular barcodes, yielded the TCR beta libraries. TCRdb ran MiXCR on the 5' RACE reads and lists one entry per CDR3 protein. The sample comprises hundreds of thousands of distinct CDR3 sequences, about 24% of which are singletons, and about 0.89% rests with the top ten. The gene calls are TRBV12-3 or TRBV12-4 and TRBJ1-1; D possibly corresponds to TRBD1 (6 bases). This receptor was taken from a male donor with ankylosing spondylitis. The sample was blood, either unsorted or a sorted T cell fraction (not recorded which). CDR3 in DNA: TGTGCCAGCAGTACCGGCCGCGGGGGGCACTCTGAAGCTTTCTTT. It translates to CASSTGRGGHSEAFF.